Listed below are T cell receptor beta chains from one sample, sequenced in a study of blood T cell repertoires in COVID-19. Sequencing was performed with immunoSEQ multiplex PCR; in TCRdb, only in-frame clones are kept and a portion is missing. The sample records 200,000 or so clones, roughly 80% being singletons. Source material: PBMCs or T cells enriched from blood (not recorded which). These receptors were collected from a woman between 45 and 65 years old who had been exposed to COVID-19. Both conserved end residues are part of each CDR3.

v_call	j_call	cdr3_aa
TRBV7-9	TRBJ1-3	CASSTGWDTLSGNTIYF
TRBV7-2	TRBJ2-5	CASILDRGRGQETQYF
TRBV6-5	TRBJ1-4	CASSYSGAADEKLFF
TRBV6-5	TRBJ1-5	CASSRTGSNQPQHF
TRBV2	TRBJ1-2	CASILRTGGSYGYTF
TRBV11-2	TRBJ2-5	CASSLVGGGAETQYF
TRBV4-1	TRBJ2-7	CASSQGTSGGYEQYF
TRBV7-9	TRBJ1-3	CASSRSGGNTIYF
TRBV18	TRBJ1-5	CASSPTGANQPQHF
TRBV3-1/TRBV3-2	TRBJ1-5	CASSQGGQGLGQPQHF
TRBV5-5	TRBJ1-5	CASSLAVTGIALTQSAQHF
TRBV11-2	TRBJ1-2	CASSLGFSPVTTNYGYTF
TRBV19	TRBJ1-3	CATRGDGSAGNTIYF
TRBV5-3	TRBJ1-1	CARSLGATGITEAFF
TRBV6-5	TRBJ1-1	CASNRVYTEAFF